This T cell receptor beta chain is drawn from a study of human T cells and chemical hapten exposure. At the level of the study: Small discrepancies in pooled library volume mainly accounted for the varying TCR yields per sample.

Time point here: healthy volunteer bleed at 2 weeks. The template was total RNA from unfractionated whole blood. In regard to this clonotype: As yet, its antigen is unknown.

As handled by the study authors: Per-sample TCR counts ranged from about 20,000 to 750,000, median roughly 98,000. TCRdb recomputed calls from the RACE reads with MiXCR, one row per CDR3 protein. V and J calls and clone size were set by TCRdb, not the authors. In the table there are 130,000 or so distinct CDR3 sequences, about 9% of which are singletons. Findings and caveats of the study: The number of TCRs over 1 in 1000 frequency stayed unchanged after DPC.

The TCR originated in a male donor in good health. Some clones in this sample may be carry-over from other donors' samples. Sequencing was carried out using whole blood.

The CDR3 nucleotides are TGTGCCAGCAGCTTAGGCACCTGGGGCGAGCAGTACTTC. Translated: CASSLGTWGEQYF. The V and J genes are TRBV7-9 and TRBJ2-7, with no clear D. CDR1 and CDR2 (germline): SEHNR, FQNEAQ (reference sequence). The CDR3 spans 13 residues. Trimming took 1 base from V and 6 from J, leaving 10 bases between them.